This T cell receptor (beta chain) was identified during a study of T-cell memory formation after mild COVID-19. Study summary: TCR clusters showed largely donor specificity. Overall study results and limits: CD4+ contracting clones lay mainly in CM and EM, CD8+ ones in EMRA. CD4/CD8 balance characterized clones contracting day 15 to 85, and CD4+ skew characterized later expanders.

With constant-segment primers, 5'RACE yielded cDNA libraries of TCR alpha and TCR beta that carried sample barcodes and UMIs. TCRdb ran MiXCR on the 5' RACE reads and lists one entry per CDR3 protein. The sample shows about 100,000 distinct CDR3 sequences, approximately 15% of them seen only once. Worth noting for this clonotype: Its specificity is unknown. Germline is not matched at one junction end, which may reflect a read error.

Material: PBMCs or a T cell subset sorted from them (not recorded which). This TCR came from a man between 18 and 29 years old who had mild COVID-19 (a few samples of this study predate the infection). Cell type and time point are not known.

The CDR3, as DNA: TGTGCTAGCAGCCCGGGGGTGGGCGGGCCGAACACCGGGGAGCTGTTTTTT. It encodes CASSPGVGGPNTGELFF. The V and J genes are TRBV7-7 and TRBJ2-2, with D perhaps matching TRBD2 (6 bases). The CDR3 is 17 amino acids. From germline, CDR1 is SSHAT and CDR2 FNYEAQ (reference sequence).